The rows below give T cell receptor beta chains drawn from one sample of a study of blood T cell repertoires in COVID-19. The data were produced by immunoSEQ multiplex PCR, yet TCRdb's version contains in-frame clones alone and is incomplete. This sample has 190,000 or so clones, with 90% to 95% found just once. What was sequenced was peripheral blood. The receptor source for this set is a man aged 25-40 years with COVID-19, enrolled during active disease. Both conserved end residues are part of each CDR3. A D gene is named only where the DNA matches it firmly. Some rows have no size entry. The others give once, few or many, or a class for an expanded clone.

CDR3 DNA: TGCGCCAGCAGCCCTGACAGGGGGCGCGGCGACGAGCAGTACTTC
CDR3 protein: CASSPDRGRGDEQYF
D gene: TRBD1
J gene: TRBJ2-7
V gene: TRBV4-1
clone size: NA

CDR3 DNA: TGTGCCAGCAGCTTAGCTACAGGGGGTTTCCCCTTGGATGGCTACACCTTC
CDR3 protein: CASSLATGGFPLDGYTF
D gene: TRBD1
J gene: TRBJ1-2
V gene: TRBV7-6
clone size: NA

CDR3 DNA: TGTGCCAGCAGTTACTCACCAGGGGTTCCTGAAAAACTGTTTTTT
CDR3 protein: CASSYSPGVPEKLFF
D gene: NA
J gene: TRBJ1-4
V gene: TRBV6-5
clone size: NA

CDR3 DNA: TGTGCCAGCAGCTTGAATTCGAGAATGACAGGGGTTAAGAACACTGAAGCTTTCTTT
CDR3 protein: CASSLNSRMTGVKNTEAFF
D gene: TRBD1
J gene: TRBJ1-1
V gene: TRBV5-5
clone size: once

CDR3 DNA: TGTGCCAGCAGCGCCCTAGCGGGGGGGCGTGAAGATACGCAGTATTTT
CDR3 protein: CASSALAGGREDTQYF
D gene: TRBD2
J gene: TRBJ2-3
V gene: TRBV9
clone size: NA

CDR3 DNA: TGTGCCAGCAGCCGAAGACAGGGCAATGGCTACACCTTC
CDR3 protein: CASSRRQGNGYTF
D gene: TRBD1
J gene: TRBJ1-2
V gene: TRBV3-1/TRBV3-2
clone size: few

CDR3 DNA: TGTGCCAGCTCACCAGGTCAGGGGAATCAGCCCCAGCATTTT
CDR3 protein: CASSPGQGNQPQHF
D gene: NA
J gene: TRBJ1-5
V gene: TRBV18
clone size: NA

CDR3 DNA: TGTGCCAGCAGCTTCAGCGACAGGGCCTACGAGCAGTACTTC
CDR3 protein: CASSFSDRAYEQYF
D gene: TRBD1
J gene: TRBJ2-7
V gene: TRBV7-4
clone size: NA

CDR3 DNA: TGTGCCAGCAGCTTAGCAGGGGCTGATGAAGCTTTCTTT
CDR3 protein: CASSLAGADEAFF
D gene: NA
J gene: TRBJ1-1
V gene: TRBV7-9
clone size: NA

CDR3 DNA: TGTGCCAGCAGCTTAGCGATGGCGGGGTCCGAGCCGCCCCAGCATTTT
CDR3 protein: CASSLAMAGSEPPQHF
D gene: NA
J gene: TRBJ1-5
V gene: TRBV7-9
clone size: NA

CDR3 DNA: TGTGCCAGCAGTCCACAGGGGCTGAACACAGATACGCAGTATTTT
CDR3 protein: CASSPQGLNTDTQYF
D gene: TRBD1
J gene: TRBJ2-3
V gene: TRBV11-2
clone size: once

CDR3 DNA: TGTGCCAGCAGAACCGGGACTAGCGAGACCCAGTACTTC
CDR3 protein: CASRTGTSETQYF
D gene: TRBD2
J gene: TRBJ2-5
V gene: TRBV28
clone size: NA

CDR3 DNA: TGTGCCAGCACCTCAAGGACTAGCGGGGGGGCGGTCCTAGTGACCCAGTACTTC
CDR3 protein: CASTSRTSGGAVLVTQYF
D gene: TRBD2
J gene: TRBJ2-5
V gene: TRBV5-4
clone size: NA

CDR3 DNA: TGCGCCAGCAGCCAAGAGGGACTAGCTTTCACAGATACGCAGTATTTT
CDR3 protein: CASSQEGLAFTDTQYF
D gene: TRBD2
J gene: TRBJ2-3
V gene: TRBV4-1
clone size: NA

CDR3 DNA: TGTGCCAGCAGCGTGCAGGGGGACTCCTACGAGCAGTACTTC
CDR3 protein: CASSVQGDSYEQYF
D gene: TRBD1
J gene: TRBJ2-7
V gene: TRBV9
clone size: NA

CDR3 DNA: TGTGCCAGCAGCCCAAGGGGTAGCGGGGATAGAAGGGAGACCCAGTACTTC
CDR3 protein: CASSPRGSGDRRETQYF
D gene: TRBD2
J gene: TRBJ2-5
V gene: TRBV9
clone size: NA

CDR3 DNA: TGTGCCAGCAGACGGGACAGGGAGGACACGCAGTATTTT
CDR3 protein: CASRRDREDTQYF
D gene: TRBD1
J gene: TRBJ2-3
V gene: TRBV6-4
clone size: NA

CDR3 DNA: TGTGCCAGCAGCCCCCGACAGGGCTTGGACACTGAAGCTTTCTTT
CDR3 protein: CASSPRQGLDTEAFF
D gene: TRBD1
J gene: TRBJ1-1
V gene: TRBV7-6
clone size: NA

CDR3 DNA: TGTGCCTGGAGTTTACAGGGAGCCGCGGGCAATCAGCCCCAGCATTTT
CDR3 protein: CAWSLQGAAGNQPQHF
D gene: NA
J gene: TRBJ1-5
V gene: TRBV30
clone size: NA

CDR3 DNA: TGTGCCAGCAGCTTGGAAACAGGGTTCTCACCCCTCCACTTT
CDR3 protein: CASSLETGFSPLHF
D gene: NA
J gene: TRBJ1-6
V gene: TRBV5-4
clone size: NA

CDR3 DNA: TGTGCCAGCAGTGAAGGCCCGGGGAACACTGAAGCTTTCTTT
CDR3 protein: CASSEGPGNTEAFF
D gene: NA
J gene: TRBJ1-1
V gene: TRBV6-1
clone size: NA

CDR3 DNA: TGTGCCAGCAGCTTGCCTGTACAGAGAGGCTACACCTTC
CDR3 protein: CASSLPVQRGYTF
D gene: NA
J gene: TRBJ1-2
V gene: TRBV5-6
clone size: NA

CDR3 DNA: TGTGCCAGCAGTTCCTCCGGGACAGGGGGCCACGAGCAGTACTTC
CDR3 protein: CASSSSGTGGHEQYF
D gene: TRBD1
J gene: TRBJ2-7
V gene: TRBV27
clone size: NA

CDR3 DNA: TGCGCCAGCAGCGTCCGTAGACAGGTGCAGGGCAAAAACATTCAGTACTTC
CDR3 protein: CASSVRRQVQGKNIQYF
D gene: NA
J gene: TRBJ2-4
V gene: TRBV5-1
clone size: NA

CDR3 DNA: TGTGCCAGCAGTTACGAGGAGGGGGCCCGTTACGAGCAGTACTTC
CDR3 protein: CASSYEEGARYEQYF
D gene: NA
J gene: TRBJ2-7
V gene: TRBV6-2/TRBV6-3
clone size: NA

CDR3 DNA: TGCGCCAGCAGCCAACAGGGACAGGGGGCCAACAATCAGCCCCAGCATTTT
CDR3 protein: CASSQQGQGANNQPQHF
D gene: TRBD1
J gene: TRBJ1-5
V gene: TRBV4-1
clone size: NA

CDR3 DNA: TGTGCCACCTCGACAGGGGAACATAATTCACCCCTCCACTTT
CDR3 protein: CATSTGEHNSPLHF
D gene: TRBD1
J gene: TRBJ1-6
V gene: TRBV19
clone size: NA

CDR3 DNA: TGTGCCAGTAAAGCCCAGGGCTCTGGAAACACCATATATTTT
CDR3 protein: CASKAQGSGNTIYF
D gene: NA
J gene: TRBJ1-3
V gene: TRBV19
clone size: NA

CDR3 DNA: TGCGCCAGCAGTGAAGCCGGGACTAGCGGGGTAGACGGGGAGCTGTTTTTT
CDR3 protein: CASSEAGTSGVDGELFF
D gene: TRBD2
J gene: TRBJ2-2
V gene: TRBV10-1
clone size: NA

CDR3 DNA: TGTGCCAGCAGCTATACTAGCGGGGGGGCCCATGAGCAGTTCTTC
CDR3 protein: CASSYTSGGAHEQFF
D gene: TRBD2
J gene: TRBJ2-1
V gene: TRBV6-5
clone size: NA

CDR3 DNA: TGCGCCAGCAGCTCGGGGGGGCGGGACCCTACAGGCTACGAGCAGTACTTC
CDR3 protein: CASSSGGRDPTGYEQYF
D gene: TRBD2
J gene: TRBJ2-7
V gene: TRBV5-1
clone size: NA

CDR3 DNA: TGTGCCAGTAGTATAAGACAGGGGGAAGATACGCAGTATTTT
CDR3 protein: CASSIRQGEDTQYF
D gene: TRBD1
J gene: TRBJ2-3
V gene: TRBV19
clone size: NA

CDR3 DNA: TGTGCCAGCAGACCGAGTGAGGCGGGAAACACCATATATTTT
CDR3 protein: CASRPSEAGNTIYF
D gene: NA
J gene: TRBJ1-3
V gene: TRBV6-5
clone size: NA

CDR3 DNA: TGTGCCAGCAGTTTTTACAGCGGGGCCCAAGAGACCCAGTACTTC
CDR3 protein: CASSFYSGAQETQYF
D gene: TRBD2
J gene: TRBJ2-5
V gene: TRBV6-5
clone size: NA

CDR3 DNA: TGCGCCAGCAGCCAGAACCCGGGGGGTGAGACCCAGTACTTC
CDR3 protein: CASSQNPGGETQYF
D gene: TRBD2
J gene: TRBJ2-5
V gene: TRBV5-1
clone size: once

CDR3 DNA: TGTGCCATCAGTGAGTCGGGCAGGGCTGGAAACACCATATATTTT
CDR3 protein: CAISESGRAGNTIYF
D gene: NA
J gene: TRBJ1-3
V gene: TRBV10-3
clone size: NA

CDR3 DNA: TGTGCCAGCAGTGATCTGACAGGGATGGGAAACACCATATATTTT
CDR3 protein: CASSDLTGMGNTIYF
D gene: TRBD1
J gene: TRBJ1-3
V gene: TRBV25-1
clone size: NA

CDR3 DNA: TGCAGTGCTAGTGATGCGGGGGGCCTACATGAAGCTTTCTTT
CDR3 protein: CSASDAGGLHEAFF
D gene: NA
J gene: TRBJ1-1
V gene: TRBV20-1
clone size: NA

CDR3 DNA: TGCAGTGCTCCCGGACTCGGTTGGTACACCTTC
CDR3 protein: CSAPGLGWYTF
D gene: NA
J gene: TRBJ1-2
V gene: TRBV20-1
clone size: NA

CDR3 DNA: TGTGCCAGCAGTTTGCTGGTCGAGGATGAGCAGTTCTTC
CDR3 protein: CASSLLVEDEQFF
D gene: NA
J gene: TRBJ2-1
V gene: TRBV12-3/TRBV12-4
clone size: NA

CDR3 DNA: TGCAGTGCTCCGCAGGTAGATACGCAGTATTTT
CDR3 protein: CSAPQVDTQYF
D gene: NA
J gene: TRBJ2-3
V gene: TRBV20-1
clone size: NA

CDR3 DNA: TGTGCCAGCAGCTTGGTTGCCGCAGGGGTCACTGAAGCTTTCTTT
CDR3 protein: CASSLVAAGVTEAFF
D gene: NA
J gene: TRBJ1-1
V gene: TRBV5-4
clone size: NA

CDR3 DNA: TGTGCCAGCAGCGCAGAGAACACCGGGGAGCTGTTTTTT
CDR3 protein: CASSAENTGELFF
D gene: NA
J gene: TRBJ2-2
V gene: TRBV3-1/TRBV3-2
clone size: NA

CDR3 DNA: TGTGCCAGCAGTGAATTTGGGAGTTCTGAGGCCCAGCATTTT
CDR3 protein: CASSEFGSSEAQHF
D gene: NA
J gene: TRBJ1-5
V gene: TRBV6-1
clone size: once

CDR3 DNA: TGCGCCAGCAGCTTGGAAGCGGGGGCCTACACAGATACGCAGTATTTT
CDR3 protein: CASSLEAGAYTDTQYF
D gene: TRBD2
J gene: TRBJ2-3
V gene: TRBV5-1
clone size: NA

CDR3 DNA: TGTGCCAGCAGCCAAGGAACCGGGACAGTACAAGAGACCCAGTACTTC
CDR3 protein: CASSQGTGTVQETQYF
D gene: TRBD1
J gene: TRBJ2-5
V gene: TRBV3-1/TRBV3-2
clone size: NA

CDR3 DNA: TGTGCCAGCAGGGACAGAGACACCGGGGAGCTGTTTTTT
CDR3 protein: CASRDRDTGELFF
D gene: NA
J gene: TRBJ2-2
V gene: TRBV2
clone size: NA

CDR3 DNA: TGTGCCAGCAGGTCCTCCGGGACTAGCTTCGGGGAGCTGTTTTTT
CDR3 protein: CASRSSGTSFGELFF
D gene: TRBD2
J gene: TRBJ2-2
V gene: TRBV6-6
clone size: NA

CDR3 DNA: TGTGCCAGCAGCTTAGATCTCGCGGGCCTCAGTGAAAAACTGTTTTTT
CDR3 protein: CASSLDLAGLSEKLFF
D gene: NA
J gene: TRBJ1-4
V gene: TRBV7-9
clone size: once

CDR3 DNA: TGTGCCAGCAGTATCGTCGGCAGGAACGACTATGGCTACACCTTC
CDR3 protein: CASSIVGRNDYGYTF
D gene: NA
J gene: TRBJ1-2
V gene: TRBV27
clone size: NA

CDR3 DNA: TGTGCCAGCAGCCCCAGGGACAGGGGGTCTGAAAAACTGTTTTTT
CDR3 protein: CASSPRDRGSEKLFF
D gene: TRBD1
J gene: TRBJ1-4
V gene: TRBV7-6
clone size: NA

CDR3 DNA: TGTGCCAGCAGACGGACAGCGAACACCGGGGAGCTGTTTTTT
CDR3 protein: CASRRTANTGELFF
D gene: NA
J gene: TRBJ2-2
V gene: TRBV2
clone size: NA